This paragraph reports one T cell receptor beta chain. The target antigen is unknown. It was CD45RO-negative cells, positively selected for CCR7, that made up naive CD8 cells, with terminally differentiated effector memory CD45RA+ cells excluded. This record belongs to a study of shared clonotypes between healthy human individuals. Findings of the study overall: Estimated clonotype richness was generally higher in naive than memory subsets.

The test was conducted at deep level. Some 30,000 T cell genomes, or around 0.2 ug DNA, went into the sorted-subset replicate PCRs. Repertoires were generated with immunoSEQ multiplex PCR, while TCRdb's copy carries only in-frame clones and drops some. Of under 2,000,000 clones in the sample, just under 95% were seen once. Sequencing used naive CD8+ T cells sorted from blood. The sequence was collected from a man between 18 and 35 years old in good health.

CDR3: CASSIGQGISYEQYF. CDR3 nucleotides: TGTGCCAGCAGCATCGGACAGGGCATCTCCTACGAGCAGTACTTC. V usage is TRBV7-8 and J usage is TRBJ2-7; TRBD1 agrees at 8 bases. Trimming cost V 5 bases and J 0 bases; bases outside gene matches: 6. In germline, CDR1 is SGHVS, CDR2 FQNEAQ. The CDR3 length is 15 residues.